The next 12 T cell receptor beta chains were all read from a single sample in a study of blood T cells in healthy people across ages. Primed by a sample-barcoded 5' primer and a J-beta primer mix, a second PCR proceeded for roughly 6 to 12 cycles. TCRdb ran MiXCR on the 5' RACE reads and lists one entry per CDR3 protein. The sample holds fewer than 800,000 distinct CDR3 sequences, about a third seen once. The sample taken for sequencing was blood. These receptors originate from a woman aged 80 or over in good health.

This sequence joins TRBV12-3 or TRBV12-4 and TRBJ1-3; D might be TRBD1 (5 bases). V lost 2 bases to trimming and J lost 0 bases, with 14 bases between them. CDR3 length: 17 residues. CDR3 protein: CASSLMGTASSGNTIYF. DNA of the CDR3: TGTGCCAGCAGTTTAATGGGGACCGCCAGCTCTGGAAACACCATATATTTT.

Turning to this clonotype: This may come from a read error, since a much larger clone is one base off. The rearrangement links TRBV28 to TRBJ2-7; the D call may be TRBD1 or TRBD2 (6 bases each). This CDR3 is built from 14 residues. V gave up 0 bases and J gave up 12 bases, with 18 bases separating them. The germline V gene has CDR1 MDHEN and CDR2 SYDVKM. CDR3 amino acids: CASSLWGGGFIRYF. Here the CDR3 DNA reads TGTGCCAGCAGTTTATGGGGGGGCGGGTTCATTCGGTACTTC.

This chain joins TRBV4-3 and TRBJ2-6, with a possible D match to TRBD1 (5 bases). This CDR3 is built from 18 residues. CDR1 and CDR2 (germline): LGHNA, YSLEER. V lost 2 bases to trimming and J lost 0 bases, with 14 bases between them. Written as DNA, the CDR3 is TGCGCCAGCAGCCAACAGGGCCAATTTCTCTCTGGGGCCAACGTCCTGACTTTC. Protein sequence: CASSQQGQFLSGANVLTF.

This clonotype was picked up one time. The chain joins TRBV10-3 to TRBJ1-5, with a possible D match to TRBD1 (5 bases). CDR1 ENHRY and CDR2 SYGVKD come from the germline V gene. This CDR3 is 15 amino acids long. CDR3 coding DNA: TGTGCTACAATCAAGGGGATAGCTAGCAATCAGCCCCAGCATTTT. This codes for CATIKGIASNQPQHF.

This clonotype has a handful of counts. V is TRBV19 and J is TRBJ1-1, with D possibly matching TRBD1 (6 bases). CDR3 length: 12 amino acids. Germline CDR1 LNHDA, CDR2 SQIVND (reference sequence). V was pared by 5 bases and J by 7 bases, with 11 bases between. As DNA, the CDR3 is TGTGCCAGTAGTTTACAGGGATTTGAAGCTTTCTTT. Translation: CASSLQGFEAFF. Complete variable domain (other parts from reference TRBV19 and TRBJ1-1): DGGITQSPKYLFRKEGQNVTLSCEQNLNHDAMYWYRQDPGQGLRLIYYSQIVNDFQKGDIAEGYSVSREKKESFPLTVTSAQKNPTAFYLCASSLQGFEAFFGQGTRLTVV.

This clonotype was seen only a few times. CDR3 sequence reads: CASGPELAGGQETQYF. CDR3 coding DNA: TGTGCTAGTGGTCCCGAACTAGCGGGGGGGCAAGAGACCCAGTACTTC. The chain has TRBV12-5 and TRBJ2-5, with 13 bases aligning to TRBD2. CDR3 length equals 16 residues. Germline CDR1 LGHNT, CDR2 FRNRAP. Germline trimming cut 5 bases from V and 2 bases from J; bases unmatched to any gene: 5.

About this clonotype: A read error may account for a junction end that differs from germline. The chain joins TRBV20-1 to TRBJ2-1; D remains unclear. This CDR3 comprises 18 residues. Germline CDR1 reads DFQATT; CDR2 reads SNEGSKA (reference sequence). In DNA form, the CDR3 reads TGCAGTGCCAGAGCCCACCACTACTCGCGCGCAAACCGAGATGAGCAGTTCTTC. This codes for CSARAHHYSRANRDEQFF.

This chain joins TRBV11-2 and TRBJ2-3, with D maybe TRBD2 (5 bases). Germline V gene lookup returns CDR1 SGHAT and CDR2 FQNNGV. V was shortened by 1 base and J by 6 bases, with 14 bases between the two germline ends. CDR3 size: 15 residues. The CDR3 DNA reads TGTGCCAGCAGCTTAGTTGGCGGGCCGTTCGATACGCAGTATTTT. It specifies CASSLVGGPFDTQYF.

CDR3 nucleotides: TGCGCCAGCAGCTTGGAGTGGAGGGGGGAGACCCAGTACTTC. This translates into CASSLEWRGETQYF. The V call is TRBV5-1, the J call TRBJ2-5; TRBD1 or TRBD2 may be the D gene (6 bases each). The CDR3 runs 14 residues. V was pared by 0 bases and J by 5 bases, with 11 bases between. Per germline, CDR1 SGHRS and CDR2 YFSETQ.

This clonotype was recorded many times. Written as DNA, the CDR3 is TGTGCCAGCAGCTGGGGGGACAGGCTTGGGGCCAACGTCCTGACTTTC. It encodes CASSWGDRLGANVLTF. The chain couples TRBV5-6 to TRBJ2-6, with TRBD1 matching over 8 bases. Unmatched junction bases numbered 5, after V lost 3 bases and J lost 3 bases. Germline V CDR1 and CDR2: SGHDT, YYEEEE. The CDR3 contains 16 residues. The whole variable domain, filled in from reference TRBV5-6 and TRBJ2-6, reads DAGVTQSPTHLIKTRGQQVTLRCSPKSGHDTVSWYQQALGQGPQFIFQYYEEEERQRGNFPDRFSGHQFPNYSSELNVNALLLGDSALYLCASSWGDRLGANVLTFGAGSRLTVL.

This chain joins TRBV20-1 and TRBJ2-3, with 9 bases identical to TRBD2. Germline-derived CDR1 and CDR2 are DFQATT and SNEGSKA (reference sequence). The CDR3 covers 17 residues. Trimming cost V 3 bases and J 2 bases; bases outside gene matches: 12. The CDR3 sequence is CSASRASGTMITDTQYF. The CDR3 bases are TGCAGTGCTAGTCGAGCTAGCGGGACCATGATCACAGATACGCAGTATTTT.

As regards this clonotype: Just one base apart from a much larger clone, this may be a read error. CDR3 residues: CASSLGWTGSSDGGANVRTF. The CDR3 bases are TGTGCCAGCAGCTTAGGGTGGACCGGTTCGAGTGATGGGGGGGCCAACGTCCGGACTTTC. This sequence joins TRBV7-9 and TRBJ2-6; D possibly corresponds to TRBD2 (7 bases). From germline, CDR1 is SEHNR and CDR2 FQNEAQ (reference sequence). The length of the CDR3 is 20 residues.